Following are 21 T cell receptor beta chains from one sample sequenced in a study of T cell responses to AZD1222 COVID-19 vaccine. TCRdb's table, derived via immunoSEQ multiplex PCR, lists solely in-frame clones and lacks some. The sample records under 150,000 clones, 90% to 95% being singletons. The sample in question was peripheral blood, obtained on day 0 of MenACWY control vaccination. All receptors derive from an adult in good health.

This sequence joins TRBV5-1 and TRBJ1-4; TRBD1 matches 9 bases. CDR1 and CDR2 (germline): SGHRS, YFSETQ. Trimming at V came to 4 bases and at J to 4 bases, leaving 2 bases not matched to a gene. The CDR3 totals 14 residues. The CDR3: CASSGGQGNEKLFF. The CDR3 nucleotides are TGCGCCAGCAGCGGGGGACAGGGTAATGAAAAACTGTTTTTT.

The chain has TRBV9 and TRBJ1-1; TRBD1 aligns across 7 bases. The CDR3 has 14 residues. CDR1 is SGDLS and CDR2 is YYNGEE in the germline V gene. J gave up 5 bases and V 0 bases, and 4 bases lay outside the gene matches. The CDR3 here is CASSVAPGGTEAFF. The CDR3 coding sequence is TGTGCCAGCAGCGTAGCCCCAGGGGGGACTGAAGCTTTCTTT.

J is TRBJ2-2 and V is TRBV27; D uncertain. The CDR3 runs to 14 residues. Trimming shortened V by 3 bases and J by 1 base, and 6 bases separated the two germline ends. CDR1 MNHEY and CDR2 SMNVEV come from the germline V gene (reference sequence). The chain's CDR3 is CASSLLKNTGELFF. CDR3 sequence (DNA): TGTGCCAGCAGTTTGCTGAAGAACACCGGGGAGCTGTTTTTT.

The rearrangement uses TRBV11-2 and TRBJ2-3; no definite D call. Germline V gives CDR1 SGHAT, CDR2 FQNNGV. The CDR3 runs to 15 residues. V dropped 2 bases and J dropped 1 base, with 10 bases sitting between them. The CDR3 coding sequence is TGTGCCAGCAGCTTACGGGCCGAAGGCACAGATACGCAGTATTTT. Translation gives CASSLRAEGTDTQYF.

A few counts support this clone. This chain uses TRBV27 with TRBJ1-6; no definite D call. Trimming removed 6 bases at V and 4 bases at J, with 16 bases between. The CDR3 length is 16 residues. CDR1 MNHEY and CDR2 SMNVEV come from the germline V gene (reference sequence). CDR3: CASRPLEARYNSPLHF. The CDR3 DNA reads as TGTGCCAGCAGACCTTTGGAGGCCCGTTATAATTCACCCCTCCACTTT.

The chain combines TRBV2 with TRBJ1-1; tentatively, D is TRBD1 (5 bases). The CDR3 is 16 residues long. Deletions cut 4 bases from V and 4 bases from J, with 19 bases between. Germline CDR1 and CDR2: SNHLY and FYNNEI. The CDR3 spells CASSGMEVRRGTEAFF. The CDR3, as DNA: TGTGCCAGCAGTGGAATGGAGGTGCGTAGGGGCACTGAAGCTTTCTTT.

The chain carries TRBV27 and TRBJ1-6, with a weak D call TRBD1 (6 bases). The V and J ends lost 2 bases and 5 bases respectively, with 7 bases between them. Per germline, CDR1 MNHEY and CDR2 SMNVEV (reference sequence). There are 14 residues in the CDR3. CDR3 region: CASSLPGDNSPLHF. CDR3 coding DNA: TGTGCCAGCAGTTTACCAGGGGATAATTCACCCCTCCACTTT.

The genes are TRBV18 and TRBJ2-5, with 7 positions matching TRBD1. V lost 3 bases, J lost 5 bases, and 12 bases stayed unmatched. Per germline, CDR1 KGHSH and CDR2 LQKENI. The CDR3 is 16 residues long. The CDR3 sequence: CASSPFGTAFRETQYF. The DNA of the CDR3 is TGTGCCAGCTCACCCTTCGGGACAGCCTTCAGGGAGACCCAGTACTTC.

Only one count was recorded for this clone. The chain employs TRBV9 and TRBJ2-7, with a possible D match to TRBD2 (5 bases). Looked up from germline, CDR1 is SGDLS and CDR2 is YYNGEE. The CDR3 totals 14 residues. Trimming removed 0 bases from V and 5 bases from J, with 12 bases in between. DNA of the CDR3: TGTGCCAGCAGCGTAGGGAGGTCCCTCGACGAGCAGTACTTC. Its translation is CASSVGRSLDEQYF.

The V and J genes are TRBV30 and TRBJ2-2; 7 bases map to TRBD1. This CDR3 has 16 residues. V trimming: 0 bases; J trimming: 4 bases; junction bases outside the gene matches: 8. Germline V lookup: CDR1 GTSNPN, CDR2 SVGIG (reference sequence). For the CDR3, the DNA is TGTGCCTGGAGTGTATCGCCAGGGGGTGTCACCGGGGAGCTGTTTTTT. Its protein product is CAWSVSPGGVTGELFF.

This clone showed up just a few times. The rearrangement joins TRBV30 to TRBJ1-4, with unresolved D. There are 12 residues in the CDR3. V was trimmed by 2 bases and J by 8 bases, leaving 9 bases between them. Germline-derived CDR1 and CDR2 are GTSNPN and SVGIG (reference sequence). The CDR3 coding sequence is TGTGCCTGGAGTAACCCGAAGGAAAAACTGTTTTTT. Translated: CAWSNPKEKLFF.

The chain couples TRBV6-5 to TRBJ1-3; 7 nucleotides match TRBD1. V trimming: 0 bases; J trimming: 2 bases; junction bases outside the gene matches: 4. Germline CDR1 and CDR2: MNHEY and SVGAGI. The CDR3 consists of 16 residues. CDR3 in amino acids: CASSYSKQGAGNTIYF. The DNA for the CDR3 is TGTGCCAGCAGTTACTCGAAGCAGGGGGCTGGAAACACCATATATTTT.

The genes are TRBV28 and TRBJ1-1; no definite D call. Germline V gives CDR1 MDHEN, CDR2 SYDVKM. The CDR3 totals 16 residues. V was pared by 3 bases and J by 5 bases, with 19 bases between. This CDR3 reads CASSFLAPSGGTEAFF. Here the CDR3 DNA reads TGTGCCAGCAGTTTCCTGGCCCCTTCAGGAGGTACTGAAGCTTTCTTT.

The rearrangement links TRBV28 to TRBJ1-6; 7 bases match TRBD1. Germline V CDR1 and CDR2: MDHEN, SYDVKM. There are 16 residues in the CDR3. V was clipped by 7 bases and J by 0 bases; unmatched bases: 6. CDR3 nucleotides: TGTGCCAGCATCTCGGACAGGATCTCCTATAATTCACCCCTCCACTTT. Translated, it gives CASISDRISYNSPLHF.

This chain joins TRBV10-3 and TRBJ1-4, with D hard to call. The CDR3 runs to 16 residues. Germline CDR1 reads ENHRY; CDR2 reads SYGVKD. The V end lost 2 bases, the J end lost 3 bases, and 13 bases lay between the germline ends. The CDR3 protein is CAISETADTPNEKLFF. DNA of the CDR3: TGTGCCATCAGTGAGACAGCCGATACCCCTAATGAAAAACTGTTTTTT.

The gene calls are TRBV28 and TRBJ2-5, with TRBD2 matching 15 bases. Germline V gene lookup returns CDR1 MDHEN and CDR2 SYDVKM. V lost 5 bases to trimming and J lost 5 bases; unmatched junction nucleotides: 6. This CDR3 comprises 16 residues. The CDR3: CASSGLAGGPGETQYF. The CDR3 nucleotides are TGTGCCAGCAGTGGACTAGCGGGAGGGCCCGGCGAGACCCAGTACTTC.

This clone was found once. The chain is built from TRBV12-3 or TRBV12-4 and TRBJ2-1; 9 bases align to TRBD2. The CDR3 loop spans 11 amino acids. V shed 6 bases, J shed 16 bases, and the junction held 7 bases outside the gene matches. The CDR3 loop is CASSTGTSYFF. The CDR3 coding sequence is TGTGCCAGCAGCACCGGGACTAGCTATTTCTTC.

The chain joins TRBV5-4 to TRBJ2-6; 8 bases line up with TRBD2. This CDR3 has 18 amino acids. V shed 1 base and J 2 bases; nucleotides not matched to a gene: 8. Germline CDR1 and CDR2: SGHNT and YYREEE (reference sequence). The CDR3 loop is CASSLTSGLLPGANVLTF. DNA for the CDR3: TGTGCCAGCAGCTTGACTAGCGGTTTACTCCCTGGGGCCAACGTCCTGACTTTC.

V usage is TRBV6-5 and J usage is TRBJ1-2, with TRBD1 matching over 9 bases. Germline lookup yields CDR1 MNHEY and CDR2 SVGAGI. Unmatched junction bases numbered 5, after V lost 4 bases and J lost 5 bases. CDR3 size: 14 residues. The CDR3 coding sequence is TGTGCCAGCAGTTCCCGGACAGGGGTTTATGGCTACACCTTC. It codes for CASSSRTGVYGYTF.

The chain has TRBV7-8 and TRBJ1-5; TRBD1 matches 8 bases. Trimming cost V 5 bases and J 3 bases; bases outside gene matches: 12. The CDR3 runs 17 residues. Looked up from germline, CDR1 is SGHVS and CDR2 is FQNEAQ. The chain's CDR3 is CASSAMAAGGNNQPQHF. Here the CDR3 DNA reads TGTGCCAGCAGCGCTATGGCGGCAGGGGGCAACAATCAGCCCCAGCATTTT.

This rearrangement joins TRBV2 to TRBJ2-7; the D gene could be TRBD1 or TRBD2 (5 bases each). The V gene lost 1 base and the J gene lost 5 bases, with 15 bases spanning the gap. Germline values: CDR1 SNHLY, CDR2 FYNNEI. The CDR3 consists of 15 residues. The CDR3 sequence is CASSEVKGRNNEQYF. DNA for the CDR3: TGTGCCAGCAGTGAAGTTAAGGGACGGAATAACGAGCAGTACTTC.